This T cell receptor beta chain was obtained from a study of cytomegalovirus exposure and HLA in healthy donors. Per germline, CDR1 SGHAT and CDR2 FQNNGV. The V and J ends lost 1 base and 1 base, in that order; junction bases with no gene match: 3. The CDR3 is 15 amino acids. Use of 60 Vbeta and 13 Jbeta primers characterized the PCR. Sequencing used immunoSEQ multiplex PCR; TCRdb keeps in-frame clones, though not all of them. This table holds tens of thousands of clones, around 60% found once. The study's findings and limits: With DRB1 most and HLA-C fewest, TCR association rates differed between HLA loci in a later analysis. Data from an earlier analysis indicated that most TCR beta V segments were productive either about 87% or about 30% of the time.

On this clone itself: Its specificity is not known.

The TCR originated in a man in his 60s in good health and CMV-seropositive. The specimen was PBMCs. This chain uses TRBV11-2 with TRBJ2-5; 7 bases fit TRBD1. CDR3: CASSLVEGAQETQYF. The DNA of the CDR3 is TGTGCCAGCAGCTTAGTCGAGGGGGCCCAAGAGACCCAGTACTTC.